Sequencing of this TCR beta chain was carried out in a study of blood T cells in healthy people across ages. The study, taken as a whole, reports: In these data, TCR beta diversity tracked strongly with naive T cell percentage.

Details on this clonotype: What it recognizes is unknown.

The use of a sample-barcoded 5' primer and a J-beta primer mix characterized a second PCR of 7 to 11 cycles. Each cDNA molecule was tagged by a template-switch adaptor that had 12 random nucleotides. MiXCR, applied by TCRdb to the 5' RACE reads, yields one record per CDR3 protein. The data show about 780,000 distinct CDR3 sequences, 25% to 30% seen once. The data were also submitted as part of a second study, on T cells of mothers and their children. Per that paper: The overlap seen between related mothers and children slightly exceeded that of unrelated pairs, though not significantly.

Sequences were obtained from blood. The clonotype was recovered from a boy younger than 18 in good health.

CDR3 sequence (DNA): TGCGCCAGCAGCCAAGAGGGGTTCCGCGGGGGCCGCACAGATACGCAGTATTTT. It translates to CASSQEGFRGGRTDTQYF. The chain recombines TRBV4-1 with TRBJ2-3, with D perhaps TRBD2 (7 bases). Germline lookup yields CDR1 MGHRA and CDR2 YSYEKL. The CDR3 length is 18 residues. Trimming left V 0 bases short and J 1 base short, with 17 bases between.